Listed below are T cell receptor beta chains from one sample, sequenced in a study of blood T cell repertoires in COVID-19. TCRdb's copy holds only in-frame clones and misses some; the assay was immunoSEQ multiplex PCR. The data hold around 340,000 clones, with approximately 82% observed a single time. What was sequenced was peripheral blood. The receptors come from a man aged 25 to 40 with active or convalescent COVID-19. Both conserved end residues are part of each CDR3. Rows may omit the clone size; those that give it use once, few, many or a size class.

clone size	V gene	J gene	CDR3 protein
NA	TRBV2	TRBJ2-1	CASSGFRTSNEQFF
NA	TRBV30	TRBJ1-3	CAWSDPRRGLVGNTIYF
NA	TRBV5-6	TRBJ2-3	CASILLTSGSMDTQYF
NA	TRBV9	TRBJ1-1	CASSQILRSTEAFF
NA	TRBV5-5	TRBJ2-1	CASSLGVAGSYNEQFF
NA	TRBV11-3	TRBJ2-5	CASSLEAQETQYF
NA	TRBV6-2/TRBV6-3	TRBJ2-3	CASSYSRKRDTQYF
NA	TRBV28	TRBJ1-2	CASSRPGDRGYYGYTF
NA	TRBV2	TRBJ1-4	CASSELQGKNEKLFF
NA	TRBV7-2	TRBJ1-5	CASSGDSYSNQPQHF
NA	TRBV7-3	TRBJ1-1	CASSRRGDTEAFF
NA	TRBV18	TRBJ2-3	CASSPIRERTDTQYF
few	TRBV28	TRBJ1-2	CASRGDWEGFNYGYTF
NA	TRBV5-1	TRBJ2-1	CASSPSSGSYNEQFF
NA	TRBV10-2	TRBJ2-7	CASRSRELAGDRYEQYF
NA	TRBV19	TRBJ1-5	CASSPDHFGASNQPQHF
few	TRBV11-2	TRBJ2-4	CASSFGTSGSSAKNIQYF
NA	TRBV6-6	TRBJ1-5	CASTNRGNQPQHF
NA	TRBV18	TRBJ2-5	CASSPPGKGKTQYF
once	TRBV5-1	TRBJ2-7	CASSGARGPTYEQYF
NA	TRBV6-1	TRBJ1-5	CASSEGAVYSNQPQHF
few	TRBV7-2	TRBJ2-3	CASSLAGPAGGTDTQYF
NA	TRBV12-3/TRBV12-4	TRBJ2-3	CASSLTHGTQYF
NA	TRBV4-1	TRBJ2-7	CASSHPGGGNAYEQYF
NA	TRBV11-2	TRBJ1-2	CASSLREGREYGYTF
NA	TRBV6-5	TRBJ2-1	CASSQGIDNEQFF
NA	TRBV6-5	TRBJ1-3	CASIGPGSGNTIYF
NA	TRBV10-3	TRBJ1-4	CAISESNPRDRASKLFF
few	TRBV5-3	TRBJ2-5	CARSPPARDKETQYF
NA	TRBV19	TRBJ2-1	CASRIDRGTYNEQFF
NA	TRBV28	TRBJ1-5	CASRTGNQPQHF
NA	TRBV7-2	TRBJ1-5	CASSLGVAQPQHF
NA	TRBV7-9	TRBJ1-6	CASSSIAGSPLHF
few	TRBV30	TRBJ1-1	CAWSDRGDEAFF
NA	TRBV5-1	TRBJ2-5	CASSAQLAGEETQYF
few	TRBV4-3	TRBJ2-4	CASSQDASINIQYF
NA	TRBV19	TRBJ1-1	CASSQTGGTEAFF
NA	TRBV7-8	TRBJ2-1	CASSPLAGVVNEQFF
NA	TRBV6-5	TRBJ2-3	CASSSPGRASGDTQYF
once	TRBV30	TRBJ1-2	CAWSASGQGAAGYTF
NA	TRBV11-1	TRBJ1-2	CASSASRQAPGYTF